One and the same sample provided the 15 T cell receptor beta chains below, sequenced in a study of control samples from healthy donors and cancer patients. Produced via immunoSEQ multiplex PCR; TCRdb's table is partial and in-frame only. The data hold approximately 150,000 clones, with approximately 92% observed a single time. What was sequenced was blood. The receptors derive from a man aged 25-40 years in good health.

This chain links TRBV10-3 with TRBJ2-3, with TRBD2 matching over 8 bases. The CDR3 loop spans 15 amino acids. The V gene's germline CDR1 is ENHRY and CDR2 SYGVKD. The V gene end was trimmed by 6 bases and the J gene end by 2 bases; junction bases not matched to a gene: 7. CDR3 protein: CAISGGLGATDTQYF. CDR3 coding DNA: TGTGCCATCAGCGGGGGACTAGGCGCCACAGATACGCAGTATTTT.

The chain recombines TRBV7-8 with TRBJ2-5; D might be TRBD2 (6 bases). The germline CDR1 and CDR2 sequences are SGHVS and FQNEAQ. CDR3 length: 14 amino acids. Trimming left V 0 bases short and J 4 bases short, with 9 bases between. The CDR3 region is CASSLASGLETQYF. CDR3 bases: TGTGCCAGCAGCTTAGCCTCGGGACTAGAGACCCAGTACTTC.

The chain combines TRBV9 with TRBJ2-6; D remains ambiguous. Germline CDR1 and CDR2: SGDLS and YYNGEE. Trimming left V 1 base short and J 0 bases short, with 8 bases between. This CDR3 spans 16 amino acids. The CDR3 region is CASSVNRNSGANVLTF. The CDR3 nucleotides read TGTGCCAGCAGCGTAAATCGGAACTCTGGGGCCAACGTCCTGACTTTC.

This chain links TRBV5-5 with TRBJ2-5; the match to TRBD2 covers 9 bases. Germline values: CDR1 SGHKS, CDR2 YYEKEE (reference sequence). The CDR3 is made up of 15 amino acids. Trimming removed 1 base from V and 1 base from J; junction bases left unmatched: 2. The CDR3 here is CASSLTSGSQETQYF. CDR3 sequence (DNA): TGTGCCAGCAGCTTGACTAGCGGGTCCCAAGAGACCCAGTACTTC.

The chain is built from TRBV30 and TRBJ1-4; weak D call: TRBD1 (5 bases). The germline V gene encodes CDR1 GTSNPN and CDR2 SVGIG (reference sequence). The CDR3 has 12 residues. Trimming stripped 4 bases from V and 4 bases from J, with 7 bases between. The CDR3 DNA reads TGTGCCTGGATAGACAGTAATGAAAAACTGTTTTTT. It encodes CAWIDSNEKLFF.

This sequence joins TRBV14 and TRBJ2-1; no clear D gene. This CDR3 has 14 amino acids. Germline V gene data show CDR1 as SGHDN and CDR2 as FVKESK. The V gene lost 0 bases and the J gene lost 8 bases, with 11 bases spanning the gap. Here the CDR3 reads CASSQEIGNDEQFF. DNA of the CDR3: TGTGCCAGCAGCCAAGAGATAGGGAATGATGAGCAGTTCTTC.

J is TRBJ2-5 and V is TRBV19; D not certain. The V and J ends lost 5 bases and 5 bases respectively, with 15 bases between them. CDR1 and CDR2 from the germline V gene are LNHDA and SQIVND (reference sequence). The CDR3 loop spans 14 amino acids. CDR3 sequence reads: CASSLTQMGETQYF. CDR3 in DNA: TGTGCCAGTAGTTTAACTCAGATGGGGGAGACCCAGTACTTC.

CDR3 residues: CSASYDRGWETQYF. CDR3 nucleotides: TGCAGTGCTAGTTACGACAGGGGGTGGGAGACCCAGTACTTC. The chain joins TRBV20-1 to TRBJ2-5; TRBD1 agrees at 9 bases. The V and J ends lost 3 bases and 5 bases, in that order; junction bases with no gene match: 7. The V gene's germline CDR1 is DFQATT and CDR2 SNEGSKA (reference sequence). CDR3 length: 14 residues.

The CDR3 here is CASPRRQGREKLFF. Written as DNA, the CDR3 is TGTGCCAGCCCCCGTCGGCAGGGGCGGGAAAAACTGTTTTTT. This rearrangement joins TRBV19 to TRBJ1-4; possible D gene TRBD1, 6 bases. Germline CDR1 and CDR2: LNHDA and SQIVND (reference sequence). The ends were cut back, 9 bases at V and 8 bases at J, with 19 bases in the middle. The CDR3 has 14 residues.

The chain employs TRBV6-1 and TRBJ2-7; 8 nucleotides match TRBD2. The V gene end was trimmed by 2 bases and the J gene end by 2 bases; junction bases not matched to a gene: 5. CDR1 is MNHNS and CDR2 is SASEGT in the germline V gene. CDR3 length: 15 residues. Written as DNA, the CDR3 is TGTGCCAGCAGTGAATACCGGGGGGGCCCCTACGAGCAGTACTTC. Protein product: CASSEYRGGPYEQYF.

The rearrangement joins TRBV2 to TRBJ2-5; D is uncertain. There are 10 residues in the CDR3. V shed 6 bases and J shed 5 bases, with 4 bases lying between them. The germline V gene encodes CDR1 SNHLY and CDR2 FYNNEI. CDR3: CASSWETQYF. CDR3 in DNA: TGTGCCAGCAGCTGGGAGACCCAGTACTTC. The entire variable domain, with the rest obtained from reference TRBV2 and TRBJ2-5, is as follows: EPEVTQTPSHQVTQMGQEVILRCVPISNHLYFYWYRQILGQKVEFLVSFYNNEISEKSEIFDDQFSVERPDGSNFTLKIRSTKLEDSAMYFCASSWETQYFGPGTRLLVL.

The chain has TRBV7-9 and TRBJ1-6; D gene uncertain. Looked up from germline, CDR1 is SEHNR and CDR2 is FQNEAQ (reference sequence). The CDR3 consists of 13 residues. V gave up 1 base and J gave up 11 bases, with 9 bases separating them. In DNA, the CDR3 is TGTGCCAGCAGCTTAGAAGGGTTCCCACCCCTCCACTTT. Amino acids: CASSLEGFPPLHF.

The chain employs TRBV7-2 and TRBJ1-5, with TRBD1 matching 8 bases. The junction had 9 bases not matched to a gene; V was cut back by 1 base and J by 4 bases. CDR3 size: 17 residues. CDR1 and CDR2 (germline): SGHTA, FQGNSA. CDR3 DNA: TGTGCCAGCAGCTTAGGTTCGACAGGGGTATGGAATCAGCCCCAGCATTTT. This gives the protein CASSLGSTGVWNQPQHF. Using reference TRBV7-2 and TRBJ1-5 for the parts outside the CDR3, the full variable domain is GAGVSQSPSNKVTEKGKDVELRCDPISGHTALYWYRQSLGQGLEFLIYFQGNSAPDKSGLPSDRFSAERTGGSVSTLTIQRTQQEDSAVYLCASSLGSTGVWNQPQHFGDGTRLSIL.

The table lists this clone with a few counts. V usage is TRBV2 and J usage is TRBJ2-7; perhaps TRBD1 as D (6 bases). Germline V gene lookup returns CDR1 SNHLY and CDR2 FYNNEI. The CDR3 runs 14 residues. Trimming left V 8 bases short and J 1 base short, with 15 bases between. CDR3 DNA: TGTGCCAGCCAAAAGCCAAGGGGGTCCTACGAGCAGTACTTC. Translated: CASQKPRGSYEQYF. The full variable domain, its missing parts supplied by reference TRBV2 and TRBJ2-7, is EPEVTQTPSHQVTQMGQEVILRCVPISNHLYFYWYRQILGQKVEFLVSFYNNEISEKSEIFDDQFSVERPDGSNFTLKIRSTKLEDSAMYFCASQKPRGSYEQYFGPGTRLTVT.

The chain has TRBV19 and TRBJ2-3; D remains ambiguous. Germline V lookup: CDR1 LNHDA, CDR2 SQIVND (reference sequence). V lost 1 base to trimming and J lost 2 bases, with 13 bases between them. This CDR3 has 16 amino acids. The CDR3 here is CASSIGSLPPTDTQYF. Here the CDR3 DNA reads TGTGCCAGTAGTATAGGAAGCCTCCCCCCCACAGATACGCAGTATTTT.